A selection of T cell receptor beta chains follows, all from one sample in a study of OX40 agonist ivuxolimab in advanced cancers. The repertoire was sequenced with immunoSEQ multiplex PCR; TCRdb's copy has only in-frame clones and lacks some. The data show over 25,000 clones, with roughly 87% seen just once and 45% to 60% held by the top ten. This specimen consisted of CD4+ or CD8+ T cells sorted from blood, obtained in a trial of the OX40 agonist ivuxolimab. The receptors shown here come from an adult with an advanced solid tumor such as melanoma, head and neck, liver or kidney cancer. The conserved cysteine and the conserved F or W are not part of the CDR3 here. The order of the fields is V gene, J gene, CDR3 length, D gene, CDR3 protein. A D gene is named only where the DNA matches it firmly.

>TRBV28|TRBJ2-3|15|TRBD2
ASSFLAGGMVGDTQY
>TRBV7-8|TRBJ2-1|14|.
ASSLEELSPSDEQF
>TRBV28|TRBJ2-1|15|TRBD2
ASSLVERGPPYNEQF
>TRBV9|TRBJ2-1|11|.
ASSGIPYNEQF
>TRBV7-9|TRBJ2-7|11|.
ASSTGNRYEQY
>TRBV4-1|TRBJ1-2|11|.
ASSQVNMVSVT
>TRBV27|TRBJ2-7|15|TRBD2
ASSLLDPSGGTYEQY
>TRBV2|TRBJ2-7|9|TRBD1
AIVGQYEQY
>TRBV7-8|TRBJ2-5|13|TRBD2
ASRATSGGYETQY
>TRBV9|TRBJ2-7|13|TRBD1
ASSVSTGGTYEQY
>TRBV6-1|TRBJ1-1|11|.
ASSEAGSSEAF
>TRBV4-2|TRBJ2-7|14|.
ASSLGRQGGIYEQY
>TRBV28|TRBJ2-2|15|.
ASSFILGGLNTGELF
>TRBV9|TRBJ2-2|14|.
ASSVASGLVTGELF
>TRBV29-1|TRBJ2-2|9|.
SVEGTGELF
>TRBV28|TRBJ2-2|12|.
ASSLMGLTGELF
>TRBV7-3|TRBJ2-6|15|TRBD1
ASRGTGNPSGANVLT
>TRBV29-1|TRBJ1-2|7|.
SGGSGYT
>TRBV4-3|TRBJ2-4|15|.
ASSQDGGLLAKNIQY
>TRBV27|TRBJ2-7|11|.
ASSLRPSYEQY
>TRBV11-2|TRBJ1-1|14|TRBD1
ASSSTRWTGNTEAF
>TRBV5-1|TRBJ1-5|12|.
ASSLEGSLEAQH
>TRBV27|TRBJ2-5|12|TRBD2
ASSLRGLQETQY